The rows below give T cell receptor beta chains drawn from one sample of a study of cytomegalovirus exposure and HLA in healthy donors. Measured with immunoSEQ multiplex PCR; TCRdb has only the in-frame clones, and not every one. The sample shows some 200,000 clones, about 80% of them seen only once. The material sequenced was PBMCs. These receptor sequences come from an older woman in good health and CMV-seropositive. CDR3s include the opening cysteine and the closing phenylalanine or tryptophan. Each record gives: J gene, clone size, D gene, V gene, CDR3 DNA, CDR3 protein. D genes are given only for firm matches. Only part of the rows carry a size: once, few, many, or a class if the clone is expanded.

J gene: TRBJ1-5; clone size: -; D gene: TRBD1; V gene: TRBV7-2; CDR3 DNA: TGTGCCAGCAGCTTAGTAGGGCAGGGGGCTTATCAGCCCCAGCATTTT; CDR3 protein: CASSLVGQGAYQPQHF
J gene: TRBJ1-1; clone size: -; D gene: -; V gene: TRBV7-9; CDR3 DNA: TGTTCCAGCAGCCCTGGGGGGGTCGGGGGGACTGAAGCTTTCTTT; CDR3 protein: CSSSPGGVGGTEAFF
J gene: TRBJ2-2; clone size: -; D gene: -; V gene: TRBV5-1; CDR3 DNA: TGCGCCAGCAGCTTGGCTCTAGCTGGCACCGGGGAGCTGTTTTTT; CDR3 protein: CASSLALAGTGELFF
J gene: TRBJ2-1; clone size: -; D gene: TRBD2; V gene: TRBV7-9; CDR3 DNA: TGTGCCAGCAGCCGGACTAGCAATGAGCAGTTCTTC; CDR3 protein: CASSRTSNEQFF
J gene: TRBJ2-7; clone size: few; D gene: TRBD2; V gene: TRBV30; CDR3 DNA: TGTGCCTGGAGTGTATTAGCGGGAGGTTTCGAGCAGTACTTC; CDR3 protein: CAWSVLAGGFEQYF
J gene: TRBJ1-4; clone size: -; D gene: -; V gene: TRBV6-1; CDR3 DNA: TGTGCCAGCAGTGGTGGGAGGGTAAATGAAAAACTGTTTTTT; CDR3 protein: CASSGGRVNEKLFF
J gene: TRBJ2-2; clone size: -; D gene: -; V gene: TRBV7-9; CDR3 DNA: TGTGCCAGCAGACAGCAGAGCCATAATCCGACCGGGGAGCTGTTTTTT; CDR3 protein: CASRQQSHNPTGELFF
J gene: TRBJ2-1; clone size: -; D gene: -; V gene: TRBV10-3; CDR3 DNA: TGTGCCACCAACGGCCGGGACTCTTACAATGAGCAGTTCTTC; CDR3 protein: CATNGRDSYNEQFF
J gene: TRBJ2-2; clone size: -; D gene: TRBD2; V gene: TRBV4-2; CDR3 DNA: TGTGCCAGCAGCCAAGAGGTACTAGCGGGGAACACCGGGGAGCTGTTTTTT; CDR3 protein: CASSQEVLAGNTGELFF
J gene: TRBJ2-7; clone size: few; D gene: -; V gene: TRBV27; CDR3 DNA: TGTGCCAGCAGTTGGGCAGGGCTTGGCGAGCAGTACTTC; CDR3 protein: CASSWAGLGEQYF
J gene: TRBJ2-4; clone size: -; D gene: TRBD1; V gene: TRBV6-5; CDR3 DNA: TGTGCCAGCATCTCGACAGGGGATATTCAGTACTTC; CDR3 protein: CASISTGDIQYF
J gene: TRBJ1-2; clone size: -; D gene: TRBD1; V gene: TRBV7-8; CDR3 DNA: TGTGCCAGCAGCCCGGGACAGGGGCCCTATGGCTACACCTTC; CDR3 protein: CASSPGQGPYGYTF
J gene: TRBJ2-7; clone size: -; D gene: -; V gene: TRBV11-1; CDR3 DNA: TGTGCCAGCAGCCTTCGGGGAGTGGACTACGAGCAGTACTTC; CDR3 protein: CASSLRGVDYEQYF
J gene: TRBJ2-1; clone size: -; D gene: TRBD1; V gene: TRBV4-2; CDR3 DNA: TGTGCCAGCAGCCAAGGGACTGGACAGGTCTCCTACAATGAGCAGTTCTTC; CDR3 protein: CASSQGTGQVSYNEQFF
J gene: TRBJ1-6; clone size: -; D gene: -; V gene: TRBV28; CDR3 DNA: TGTGCCAGCAGTTTATTCGGGTCGAGGCATATTAATTCACCCCTCCACTTT; CDR3 protein: CASSLFGSRHINSPLHF
J gene: TRBJ1-2; clone size: -; D gene: TRBD1; V gene: TRBV5-1; CDR3 DNA: TGCGCCAGCAGCCGCTACGTTTCGGGACAGAGCGATGATGGCTACACCTTC; CDR3 protein: CASSRYVSGQSDDGYTF
J gene: TRBJ1-3; clone size: -; D gene: -; V gene: TRBV5-6; CDR3 DNA: TGTGCCAGCAGCGACAAAAAAAGGGGCGGGGACACCATATATTTT; CDR3 protein: CASSDKKRGGDTIYF
J gene: TRBJ1-6; clone size: few; D gene: -; V gene: TRBV30; CDR3 DNA: TGTGCCTGGAGAACAGAACAGAGCTCCTATAATTCACCCCTCCACTTT; CDR3 protein: CAWRTEQSSYNSPLHF
J gene: TRBJ2-2; clone size: -; D gene: -; V gene: TRBV28; CDR3 DNA: TGTGCCAGCAGTTCCGGACAGAACACCGGGGAGCTGTTTTTT; CDR3 protein: CASSSGQNTGELFF
J gene: TRBJ1-5; clone size: -; D gene: TRBD1; V gene: TRBV27; CDR3 DNA: TGTGCCAGCAGTTTAATGGGACAGGGGTCCCAGCCCCAGCATTTT; CDR3 protein: CASSLMGQGSQPQHF
J gene: TRBJ1-3; clone size: -; D gene: -; V gene: TRBV6-6; CDR3 DNA: TGTGCCAGCAGTTACGGGAGCTCTGGAAACACCATATATTTT; CDR3 protein: CASSYGSSGNTIYF
J gene: TRBJ2-1; clone size: -; D gene: -; V gene: TRBV28; CDR3 DNA: TGTGCCAGCTTTAACTGGTACAATGAGCAGTTCTTC; CDR3 protein: CASFNWYNEQFF
J gene: TRBJ1-4; clone size: -; D gene: TRBD1; V gene: TRBV19; CDR3 DNA: TGTGCCAGTAGTATCGGACAGGGGCCCCATGAAAAACTGTTTTTT; CDR3 protein: CASSIGQGPHEKLFF
J gene: TRBJ2-1; clone size: -; D gene: -; V gene: TRBV10-3; CDR3 DNA: TGTGCCATCAGTGACGGGACTTCCCAACCGTTCTTC; CDR3 protein: CAISDGTSQPFF
J gene: TRBJ1-1; clone size: -; D gene: TRBD1; V gene: TRBV4-2; CDR3 DNA: TGTGCCAGCAGCCAAGAAACGACAGGGACTGAAGCTTTCTTT; CDR3 protein: CASSQETTGTEAFF
J gene: TRBJ2-3; clone size: few; D gene: TRBD2; V gene: TRBV9; CDR3 DNA: TGTGCCAGCAGTCTAGCGGGGGGGGGCACAGATACGCAGTATTTT; CDR3 protein: CASSLAGGGTDTQYF
J gene: TRBJ2-2; clone size: -; D gene: -; V gene: TRBV9; CDR3 DNA: TGTGCCAGCTTTGTCGACAGCGCCGGGGAGCTGTTTTTT; CDR3 protein: CASFVDSAGELFF
J gene: TRBJ2-1; clone size: -; D gene: TRBD2; V gene: TRBV30; CDR3 DNA: TGTGCCTGGAGTACTAGCGGCTACAATGAGCAGTTCTTC; CDR3 protein: CAWSTSGYNEQFF
J gene: TRBJ2-7; clone size: few; D gene: TRBD2; V gene: TRBV6-1; CDR3 DNA: TGTGCCAGCAGTGCCCCCGGGGGGGCATGGGGCTACGAGCAGTACTTC; CDR3 protein: CASSAPGGAWGYEQYF
J gene: TRBJ1-2; clone size: -; D gene: -; V gene: TRBV28; CDR3 DNA: TGTGCCAGCAGTTTAATGTCAGCGATGGCCTATGGCTACACCTTC; CDR3 protein: CASSLMSAMAYGYTF
J gene: TRBJ1-1; clone size: -; D gene: -; V gene: TRBV11-2; CDR3 DNA: TGTGCCAGCAGCTCCCAGCTAGGGAACACTGAAGCTTTCTTT; CDR3 protein: CASSSQLGNTEAFF
J gene: TRBJ2-3; clone size: few; D gene: -; V gene: TRBV5-5; CDR3 DNA: TGTGCCAGCAGCTTTGGGGGCACTATTCGCACAGATACGCAGTATTTT; CDR3 protein: CASSFGGTIRTDTQYF
J gene: TRBJ1-2; clone size: -; D gene: -; V gene: TRBV27; CDR3 DNA: TGTGCCAGCAGTTATTCCGGACGGGGTGGCTACACCTTC; CDR3 protein: CASSYSGRGGYTF